The 15 T cell receptor beta chains given below trace back to one sample, sequenced in a study of blood T cells in healthy people across ages. A second roughly 6 to 12 cycle PCR used barcoded and J-beta primers. TCRdb ran MiXCR on the 5' RACE reads and lists one entry per CDR3 protein. The sample comprises about 1.6 million distinct CDR3 sequences, almost 35% of which are singletons, and roughly 12% rests with the top ten. Sequencing used blood. These receptors came from a woman in her twenties or thirties in good health.

J is TRBJ2-3 and V is TRBV11-3; D is unresolved. The CDR3 loop spans 12 amino acids. V lost 4 bases and J 6 bases, leaving 8 bases between the germline ends. Germline CDR1 SGHNT, CDR2 YENEEA. The CDR3 coding sequence is TGTGCCAGCAGCTCCTGGGCGGATACGCAGTATTTT. As protein: CASSSWADTQYF.

This clonotype showed up many times. The chain has TRBV6-5 and TRBJ1-2; D is unclear. Germline CDR1 reads MNHEY; CDR2 reads SVGAGI. V was pared by 5 bases and J by 4 bases, with 17 bases between. The CDR3 spans 15 residues. CDR3 DNA: TGTGCCAGCAGTGGCGACCGAGGTCGGGGCTATGGCTACACCTTC. Translation gives CASSGDRGRGYGYTF.

The gene calls are TRBV3-1 and TRBJ1-2; D remains ambiguous. Germline V gene lookup returns CDR1 LGHDT and CDR2 YNNKEL (reference sequence). There are 13 residues in the CDR3. The V gene lost 1 base and the J gene lost 4 bases, with 7 bases spanning the gap. The CDR3 nucleotides read TGTGCCAGCAGCCAAGCGACATCCTATGGCTACACCTTC. As protein: CASSQATSYGYTF.

Comments on this clonotype: Its ends do not fully match the called genes, so a read error is possible. The V and J genes are TRBV4-1 and TRBJ1-4; D ambiguous. From germline, CDR1 is MGHRA and CDR2 YSYEKL. The CDR3 covers 21 residues. The CDR3 spells CASSQTPMIVGRYSTSEKLYF. CDR3 sequence (DNA): TGCGCCAGCAGCCAAACCCCAATGATCGTGGGTAGGTACAGCACAAGTGAAAAACTGTATTTT.

This clonotype was detected only once. This chain uses TRBV6-1 with TRBJ2-7; TRBD1 might be the D (6 bases). Per germline, CDR1 MNHNS and CDR2 SASEGT. The CDR3 extends over 12 amino acids. With 6 bases removed from V and 3 bases from J, the gap between germline ends came to 9 bases. CDR3 in amino acids: CASRGDNYEQYF. As DNA, the CDR3 is TGTGCCAGCAGGGGGGACAACTACGAGCAGTACTTC.

The chain uses TRBV12-3 or TRBV12-4 and TRBJ2-3; D may be TRBD2 (5 bases). CDR3 length: 18 amino acids. Deletions cut 5 bases from V and 2 bases from J, with 23 bases between. The CDR3 is CASSPLGGSGLITDTQYF. CDR3 nucleotides: TGTGCCAGCAGTCCCCTCGGTGGGAGCGGCCTTATCACAGATACGCAGTATTTT.

Remarks on this clonotype: Sequence at one end of the junction differs from germline and may be a read error. V gene TRBV27 combines with J gene TRBJ2-5, with unresolved D. In germline, CDR1 is MNHEY, CDR2 SMNVEV (reference sequence). This CDR3 has 15 residues. CDR3 nucleotides: TGTGCCAGCAGTTTATTCGGCAGACCCACAGAGATCCAGTACTTC. It codes for CASSLFGRPTEIQYF.

The gene calls are TRBV2 and TRBJ1-2; no reliable D call. V was pared by 1 base and J by 4 bases, with 13 bases between. This CDR3 contains 15 residues. Germline V gene sequence: CDR1 SNHLY, CDR2 FYNNEI. The CDR3 loop is CASSEGARSTYGYTF. CDR3 sequence (DNA): TGTGCCAGCAGTGAAGGGGCAAGGAGCACCTATGGCTACACCTTC.

This clonotype was found a few times. J is TRBJ1-2 and V is TRBV30, with D unclear. V shed 0 bases and J shed 5 bases, with 7 bases lying between them. There are 12 residues in the CDR3. Germline-derived CDR1 and CDR2 are GTSNPN and SVGIG (reference sequence). The CDR3, as DNA: TGTGCCTGGAGTGTGGCAGGTTATGGCTACACCTTC. Protein product: CAWSVAGYGYTF.

Only a few counts were recorded for this clonotype. The chain couples TRBV4-1 to TRBJ1-4, with D possibly being TRBD1 (5 bases). Germline V lookup: CDR1 MGHRA, CDR2 YSYEKL. The CDR3 length is 16 residues. The ends were cut back, 1 base at V and 4 bases at J, with 13 bases in the middle. CDR3 sequence reads: CASSQVGTGGNEKLFF. DNA of the CDR3: TGCGCCAGCAGCCAAGTCGGTACGGGGGGTAATGAAAAACTGTTTTTT.

This clonotype has at least ten counts. The chain combines TRBV7-2 with TRBJ2-3, with a possible D match to TRBD2 (6 bases). The germline gives CDR1 SGHTA, CDR2 FQGNSA. Trimming left V 3 bases short and J 0 bases short, with 16 bases between. The CDR3 is 17 amino acids. The CDR3 DNA sequence: TGTGCCAGCAGCTTGGCTAGCGCCGCGCTTAGCACAGATACGCAGTATTTT. Amino acids: CASSLASAALSTDTQYF. Combining the CDR3 with reference TRBV7-2 and TRBJ2-3 gives the whole variable domain GAGVSQSPSNKVTEKGKDVELRCDPISGHTALYWYRQSLGQGLEFLIYFQGNSAPDKSGLPSDRFSAERTGGSVSTLTIQRTQQEDSAVYLCASSLASAALSTDTQYFGPGTRLTVL.

This chain joins TRBV3-1 and TRBJ2-1, with 10 bases lining up with TRBD2. CDR1 and CDR2 from the germline V gene are LGHDT and YNNKEL (reference sequence). This CDR3 spans 18 amino acids. The ends lost 0 bases at V and 5 bases at J; junction bases unmatched: 10. Written as DNA, the CDR3 is TGTGCCAGCAGCCAAGATGTGGCTAGCGGGGGTGTTGACAATGAGCAGTTCTTC. Translated, it gives CASSQDVASGGVDNEQFF.

This clonotype was seen only a few times. The chain employs TRBV29-1 and TRBJ2-7, with 10 bases lining up with TRBD1. CDR1 is SQVTM, CDR2 ANQGSEA, per germline. Unmatched junction bases numbered 11, after V lost 4 bases and J lost 5 bases. This CDR3 spans 15 amino acids. CDR3 bases: TGCAGCGTTGGAGGGGACAGGGGCTTCGGCGACGAGCAGTACTTC. This codes for CSVGGDRGFGDEQYF.

This chain connects TRBV20-1 to TRBJ2-1; D might be TRBD1 (6 bases). The CDR3 runs 15 residues. The V end was cut by 5 bases, the J end by 1 base, with 15 bases between. Germline CDR1 DFQATT, CDR2 SNEGSKA (reference sequence). CDR3 nucleotides: TGCAGTGCTGCCCCTGGGGGCGTTTCCTACAATGAGCAGTTCTTC. Translated, it gives CSAAPGGVSYNEQFF.

The V gene is TRBV9, the J gene TRBJ2-3, with 11 bases matching TRBD2. CDR1 and CDR2 (germline): SGDLS, YYNGEE. The CDR3 extends over 16 amino acids. J was trimmed by 4 bases and V by 1 base; bases with no gene match: 5. This CDR3 reads CASSVMLAGGPDTQYF. In nucleotides, the CDR3 is TGTGCCAGCAGCGTAATGCTAGCGGGGGGTCCAGATACGCAGTATTTT.